These T cell receptor beta chains were read from a single sample in a study of T cell responses to AZD1222 COVID-19 vaccine. Clones were sequenced by immunoSEQ multiplex PCR, and TCRdb holds only the in-frame ones, with some missing. The sample lists some 200,000 clones, 90% occurring once. Source: peripheral blood, taken on day 0 of AZD1222 vaccination. Receptor source: an adult in good health. CDR3s include the opening cysteine and the closing phenylalanine or tryptophan. D genes are given only for firm matches. The listing skips clone size in some rows; elsewhere it reads once, few, many or a size class.

d_call clone_size j_call v_call cdr3_nt cdr3_aa
TRBD2 - TRBJ2-5 TRBV2 TGTGCCAGCCACTATAGCGGGAGCCAAGAGACCCAGTACTTC CASHYSGSQETQYF
TRBD2 - TRBJ2-1 TRBV27 TGTGCCAGCAGTCCCCTAGCGGGAGGGAAGGACAATGAGCAGTTCTTC CASSPLAGGKDNEQFF
- - TRBJ1-2 TRBV6-5 TGTGCCAGCAGTTACTCTAGGAGCGGGGGCTACACCTTC CASSYSRSGGYTF
TRBD1 - TRBJ2-7 TRBV29-1 TGCAGCGTTGAGGACAGGGGAGACGAGCAGTACTTC CSVEDRGDEQYF
- - TRBJ2-5 TRBV9 TGTGCCAGCAGCCCACAGACAGGGGAGGGGGAGACCCAGTACTTC CASSPQTGEGETQYF
- - TRBJ1-1 TRBV28 TGTGCCAGCGGGGACGGTTACTACACTGAAGCTTTCTTT CASGDGYYTEAFF
TRBD2 once TRBJ2-3 TRBV30 TGTGCCTGGAGGGGGGTAAGGCGGACTAGCGGTATACCTAGCACAGATACGCAGTATTTT CAWRGVRRTSGIPSTDTQYF
- - TRBJ1-2 TRBV19 TGTGCCAGTAGTATAAACGGAGGCTATGGCTACACCTTC CASSINGGYGYTF
- - TRBJ2-3 TRBV19 TGTGCCAGTACCGCGCCCGTAGGGGTTAACGTGGATACGCAGTATTTT CASTAPVGVNVDTQYF
- - TRBJ2-3 TRBV4-1 TGCGCCAGCAGCCAATCGAGCACAGATACGCAGTATTTT CASSQSSTDTQYF
- - TRBJ2-7 TRBV3-1/TRBV3-2 TGTGCCAGCAGCCAAGACCTGGCGAGGGAGCAGTACTTC CASSQDLAREQYF
TRBD1 once TRBJ2-7 TRBV6-2/TRBV6-3 TGTGCCAGCAGTTACTTGACAGGGGGCGGCGGGCAGTACTTC CASSYLTGGGGQYF
- - TRBJ2-3 TRBV6-1 TGTGCCAGCAGCAACCGACTTCCTACGCAGTATTTT CASSNRLPTQYF
- - TRBJ1-1 TRBV12-2 TGTGCAAGTCGCTTAGCGACCGGAGATGGGAACACTGAAGCTTTCTTT CASRLATGDGNTEAFF
- - TRBJ2-3 TRBV19 TGTGCCAGTAGTATGTTGGGGGATATAGATACGCAGTATTTT CASSMLGDIDTQYF
- - TRBJ1-2 TRBV7-2 TGTGCCAGCAGCTCCGACCCAATGACAGCTAACTATGGCTACACCTTC CASSSDPMTANYGYTF
TRBD2 - TRBJ2-5 TRBV5-1 TGCGCCAGCAGCTTGGGGACTAGCGGTCAAGAGACCCAGTACTTC CASSLGTSGQETQYF
- - TRBJ2-4 TRBV12-3/TRBV12-4 TGTGCCAGCAGTTTATTTGCCAAAAACATTCAGTACTTC CASSLFAKNIQYF
TRBD1 - TRBJ2-5 TRBV12-3/TRBV12-4 TGTGCCAGCAAAACAGGGGGCAGAGAGACCCAGTACTTC CASKTGGRETQYF
- once TRBJ1-2 TRBV5-8 TGTGCCAGCAGCTTGATGGGTCCCGGAAGAGGCTATGGCTACACCTTC CASSLMGPGRGYGYTF
TRBD2 - TRBJ2-3 TRBV6-5 TGTGCCAGCAGTTGGCGGGAGGCAGATACGCAGTATTTT CASSWREADTQYF
TRBD2 - TRBJ2-1 TRBV4-2 TGTGCCAGCAGCCGACCCGGGACTAGCGGGAGTAATGAGCAGTTCTTC CASSRPGTSGSNEQFF
- few TRBJ2-2 TRBV5-1 TGCGCCAGCAGCTTGGACAGCGCGAACACCGGGGAGCTGTTTTTT CASSLDSANTGELFF
- - TRBJ2-2 TRBV7-9 TGTGCCAGCCGCGACCTAGATCAAGGTGGCACCGGGGAGCTGTTTTTT CASRDLDQGGTGELFF
- - TRBJ1-2 TRBV6-1 TGTGCCAGCAGTGAGGGCGGTGGCTATGGCTACACCTTC CASSEGGGYGYTF
TRBD1 - TRBJ1-4 TRBV19 TGTGCCAGTAGTAGGACGGGACAGCTATATGAAAAACTGTTTTTT CASSRTGQLYEKLFF
- - TRBJ2-3 TRBV25-1 TGTGCCAGCAGTGAATCCAAGGATACGCAGTATTTT CASSESKDTQYF
- - TRBJ1-2 TRBV28 TGTGCCAGCAGTGGGGCGGGGTATGGCTACACCTTC CASSGAGYGYTF
TRBD1 - TRBJ1-2 TRBV7-6 TGTGCCAGCAGCTTAGGCGCAGGGGGGGGCTATGGCTACACCTTC CASSLGAGGGYGYTF
- - TRBJ1-1 TRBV28 TGTGCCAGCAGTTTCACTTCGACAGAGGAAGCTTTCTTT CASSFTSTEEAFF
TRBD1 - TRBJ1-1 TRBV10-3 TGTGCCATCACTGGAGGACAGGGACGCACTGAAGCTTTCTTT CAITGGQGRTEAFF
- - TRBJ1-1 TRBV9 TGTGCCAGCAGCGTAGCTACGACCGACGCCGACACTGAAGCTTTCTTT CASSVATTDADTEAFF
- - TRBJ1-1 TRBV11-2 TGTGCCAGCAGCACCTACCCCTATAGCACTGAAGCTTTCTTT CASSTYPYSTEAFF
TRBD2 once TRBJ2-3 TRBV24-1 TGTGCCACCAGTGAAACCCTTTATAGCGGGGGGAGCACAGATACGCAGTATTTT CATSETLYSGGSTDTQYF
TRBD1 - TRBJ2-5 TRBV11-3 TGTGCCAGCAGCTTAATTGCGACAGGGTATCAGTACTTC CASSLIATGYQYF
- - TRBJ1-2 TRBV11-2 TGTGCCAGCAGCTTAGGCAGGGATAGGGGCTACACCTTC CASSLGRDRGYTF
- - TRBJ1-5 TRBV30 TGTGCCTGGAGTCTAGGGACCCACAATCAGCCCCAGCATTTT CAWSLGTHNQPQHF
- once TRBJ2-5 TRBV18 TGTGCCAGCTCACCCTCACCCCAAGAGACCCAGTACTTC CASSPSPQETQYF
- - TRBJ2-2 TRBV6-4 TGTGCCAGCGGACAAACAAACACCGGGGAGCTGTTTTTT CASGQTNTGELFF
- - TRBJ2-7 TRBV6-5 TGTGCCAGCAGCTTAGGGGGAGGGATTAACTACGAGCAGTACTTC CASSLGGGINYEQYF